This TCR beta chain was sequenced for a study of identical twins. The CDR3 spans 14 residues. V trimming: 7 bases; J trimming: 6 bases; junction bases outside the gene matches: 9. In TCRdb, the 5' RACE reads were re-called with MiXCR into one record per CDR3 protein. Here the sample spans approximately 670,000 distinct CDR3 sequences, roughly 6.2% being singletons. This clonotype came up many times. V gene TRBV12-3 or TRBV12-4 combines with J gene TRBJ2-7; TRBD2 agrees at 10 bases. The clonotype was recovered from a man aged 18 to 29 in good health. The sequencing input was naive T cells sorted from blood. In DNA form, the CDR3 reads TGTGCCAGCACAAAAGCGGGAGGGCCCTTCGAGCAGTACTTC. It codes for CASTKAGGPFEQYF.